This TCR beta chain is from a study of T cell responses to AZD1222 COVID-19 vaccine (dated by TCRdb to about 2021). Study-level background: TCR sequencing was performed for roughly 240 trial participants, of whom about 200 were given two doses of AZD1222 and around 26 were given two doses of MenACWY control vaccine. Trial participants were enrolled into age subgroups of 18-55, 56-69 and 70-plus years, which contained around 140, 26 and 57 TCR-sequenced participants, respectively. General study outcomes and caveats: Conclusions about previously exposed vaccinees were limited because only six or seven AZD1222 recipients were SARS-CoV-2 seropositive at baseline. The vaccine-associated CD4 TCRs covered the entire spike protein, and the dominant responses fell in regions 160-218 and 743-854. Reportedly, close to half of the unique spike-specific TCRs recognized epitopes lying outside the regions that are mutated in the B.1.351 and B.1.1.7 variants. The 56-69-year group was small, and its depth increase did not reach significance, likely because of low power. Spike-specific TCR breadth and depth rose significantly after two AZD1222 doses compared with day 0 and with MenACWY recipients. Because no day 14 peak-response samples were available, repertoires were characterized only after the peak T cell response. Participants were mostly white British, with more females than males. The authors suggested clonal diversity may have been underestimated.

With regard to this clone: Its binding antigen is unknown. Base quality data are lacking; no much larger clone is found one base away.

Read against the paper, the sample's time point label means: about 28 days (+/-7) after the second vaccine dose. AZD1222 recipients whose second dose came at about 4 weeks and those whose second dose came at about 12 weeks were combined into one group, since spike-specific TCR depth and breadth did not differ between the two schedules. Samples from vaccinated people were obtained from the UK trials COV001 and COV002, which included a single-blind randomized controlled phase 2/3 trial of AZD1222 (ChAdOx1 nCoV-19) in healthy adults. For TCRbeta chain sequencing, PBMC samples were collected from trial participants at day 0 and at day 28 after the second dose. The CDR3 regions of human TCRbeta chains were analyzed by immunosequencing. In the source study's methods: Repertoire TCRs were matched against a reference library of SARS-CoV-2-specific TCRs generated with the MIRA antigen-specificity platform. Breadth was defined as the fraction of unique TCRs that were SARS-CoV-2-associated. Depth was defined as the fraction of total T cells that were SARS-CoV-2-associated. Using the MIRA data, each spike-specific TCR was assigned both to the spike region to which the TCR was reactive and to a CD4 or CD8 class. Log10-transformed breadth and depth values were compared by one-way ANOVA with Sidak's multiple comparisons tests. Imported from immuneACCESS, the table was reduced by TCRdb to in-frame sequences with V and J called. These copies leave out some clones; in studies compared against another copy, an unresolved V gene accounts for under half, and the cause of the remainder is not known. Clone size and V and J calls were adopted from that table, with D and trimming inferred from the DNA. Here the sample has approximately 100,000 clones; 70% to 90% occur a single time. More than 8.5% of the sample is held by the ten biggest clonotypes.

Source: peripheral blood, taken 28 days after the second AZD1222 dose. This sequence was found in an adult who received the AZD1222 COVID-19 vaccine.

The CDR3 protein: CASRPMGQGKNIQYF. The nucleotides read TGTGCCAGCAGGCCAATGGGACAGGGCAAAAACATTCAGTACTTC. The chain is assembled from TRBV7-9 and TRBJ2-4; the central 9 bases match TRBD1. V trim: 6 bases; J trim: 3 bases; unmatched bases: 6. Reading the germline V gene (reference sequence) gives CDR1 SEHNR and CDR2 FQNEAQ. There are 15 amino acids in the CDR3, from cysteine to phenylalanine inclusive. Only the CDR3 region is kept as DNA, spanning 45 bases read in frame from base 1.